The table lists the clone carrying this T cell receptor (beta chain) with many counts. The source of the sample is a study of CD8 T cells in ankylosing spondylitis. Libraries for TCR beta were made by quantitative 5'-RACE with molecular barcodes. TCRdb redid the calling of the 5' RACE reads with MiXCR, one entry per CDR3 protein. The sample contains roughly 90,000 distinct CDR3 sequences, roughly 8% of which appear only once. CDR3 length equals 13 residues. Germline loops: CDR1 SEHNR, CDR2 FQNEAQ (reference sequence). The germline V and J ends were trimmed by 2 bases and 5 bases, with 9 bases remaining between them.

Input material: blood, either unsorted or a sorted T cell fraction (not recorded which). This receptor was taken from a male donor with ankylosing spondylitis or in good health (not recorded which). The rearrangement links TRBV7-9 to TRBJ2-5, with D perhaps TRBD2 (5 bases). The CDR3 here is CASSLNGGETQYF. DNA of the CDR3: TGTGCCAGCAGCTTAAATGGCGGGGAGACCCAGTACTTC.